This T cell receptor beta chain was obtained from a study of long-term antiretroviral therapy in people with HIV. Study overall: The 2015 recommendation for immediate ART came about a decade after the earliest samples. Study observations and caveats: Pre-ART expanded TRB clones stayed dominant throughout, though often decreasing after ART. Relative to transplant donor controls, diversity remained lower despite increasing after ART.

Worth noting for this clone: Its antigen is unknown.

The germline gives CDR1 SGHRS, CDR2 YFSETQ. The CDR3 spans 16 residues. The V and J ends lost 0 bases and 5 bases, in that order; junction bases with no gene match: 7. Version v3.0 of the immunoSEQ assay ran at survey level. TCRdb's table, derived via immunoSEQ multiplex PCR, lists solely in-frame clones and lacks some. The profile shows approximately 26,000 clones, roughly 85% of them singletons. The rearrangement links TRBV5-1 to TRBJ2-1; 8 positions agree with TRBD1. This specimen was unsorted PBMCs, taken 1.2 years after starting antiretroviral therapy. The TCR sequence derives from a woman in her forties with HIV. In DNA form, the CDR3 reads TGCGCCAGCAGCTTGGCTCCCGGGACAGGTAACAATGAGCAGTTCTTC. Translation: CASSLAPGTGNNEQFF.